These 27 T cell receptor beta chains were sequenced from one sample in a study of blood T cell repertoires in COVID-19. Sequencing used immunoSEQ multiplex PCR; TCRdb keeps in-frame clones, though not all of them. Among 450,000 or so clones listed, about 88% were seen once. The source material was peripheral blood. These receptors all stem from a middle-aged woman with COVID-19, enrolled during active disease.

The chain joins TRBV28 to TRBJ2-7; D is unresolved. V was cut by 8 bases and J by 1 base, with 12 bases left in between. Germline CDR1 and CDR2: MDHEN and SYDVKM. The CDR3 has 13 amino acids. CDR3 sequence reads: CASEGRPSYEQYF. The CDR3 DNA reads as TGTGCCAGCGAAGGCAGGCCATCCTACGAGCAGTACTTC.

The chain carries TRBV29-1 and TRBJ1-1; 7 nucleotides line up with TRBD1. Germline CDR1 reads SQVTM; CDR2 reads ANQGSEA. CDR3 length equals 15 residues. Trimming took 5 bases from V and 1 from J; bases not matched to a gene: 10. The DNA for the CDR3 is TGCAGCGTTCGTCAGGGGGACGGGCGGAACACTGAAGCTTTCTTT. Protein sequence: CSVRQGDGRNTEAFF.

The V and J genes are TRBV29-1 and TRBJ1-1; 8 bases map to TRBD1. Germline CDR1 SQVTM, CDR2 ANQGSEA. The ends lost 8 bases at V and 6 bases at J; junction bases unmatched: 5. This CDR3 contains 11 residues. CDR3 in amino acids: CSLRQGPEAFF. As DNA, the CDR3 is TGCAGCCTGAGACAGGGGCCTGAAGCTTTCTTT.

The V gene is TRBV27, the J gene TRBJ1-6; 9 bases agree with TRBD1. The CDR3 loop spans 13 amino acids. V was pared by 6 bases and J by 9 bases, with 3 bases of the junction left unmatched. From germline, CDR1 is MNHEY and CDR2 SMNVEV (reference sequence). The CDR3 loop is CASRQGAGSPLHF. DNA for the CDR3: TGTGCCAGCAGACAGGGGGCTGGTTCACCCCTCCACTTT.

This clone was seen only once. This chain uses TRBV30 with TRBJ1-5; no clear D gene. The ends were cut back, 5 bases at V and 0 bases at J, with 8 bases in the middle. The CDR3 extends over 13 amino acids. Germline V CDR1 and CDR2: GTSNPN, SVGIG (reference sequence). CDR3 amino acids: CAWRSNSNQPQHF. The CDR3 DNA follows: TGTGCCTGGCGGAGTAATAGCAATCAGCCCCAGCATTTT.

This chain uses TRBV4-1 with TRBJ2-1, with TRBD2 identical over 9 bases. V lost 4 bases to trimming and J lost 10 bases; unmatched junction nucleotides: 11. In germline, CDR1 is MGHRA, CDR2 YSYEKL. The CDR3 has 15 amino acids. CDR3 sequence: CASSRIAGVGLEQFF. CDR3 sequence (DNA): TGCGCCAGCAGCCGGATAGCGGGAGTCGGGTTGGAGCAGTTCTTC.

The V call is TRBV6-2 or TRBV6-3, the J call TRBJ2-1; 7 positions agree with TRBD1. This CDR3 is 16 amino acids long. Germline CDR1 MNHEY, CDR2 SVGEGT. V trimming: 4 bases; J trimming: 5 bases; junction bases outside the gene matches: 11. The CDR3 bases are TGTGCCAGCAGTTCATTCACCGGGACAGTGGACAATGAGCAGTTCTTC. Residues: CASSSFTGTVDNEQFF.

The chain is built from TRBV12-3 or TRBV12-4 and TRBJ1-2, with 10 positions matching TRBD1. The trim removed 6 bases at V and 8 bases at J, leaving 6 bases unmatched. The CDR3 is 13 residues long. The CDR3 DNA is TGTGCCAGCAGCCAGGGACAGGGGATAGGCTACACCTTC. The encoded protein is CASSQGQGIGYTF.

The gene calls are TRBV4-1 and TRBJ1-5; unclear D gene. The CDR3 is made up of 15 amino acids. V lost 1 base and J 3 bases, leaving 10 bases between the germline ends. The germline V gene encodes CDR1 MGHRA and CDR2 YSYEKL. In DNA, the CDR3 is TGCGCCAGCAGCCAAGGGCACGGGTACAATCAGCCCCAGCATTTT. It yields the protein CASSQGHGYNQPQHF.

The chain joins TRBV7-9 to TRBJ1-6; possible D gene TRBD1, 5 bases. V lost 2 bases to trimming and J lost 4 bases, with 6 bases between them. Germline V gene sequence: CDR1 SEHNR, CDR2 FQNEAQ (reference sequence). This CDR3 contains 14 residues. CDR3 in amino acids: CASSLQGYNSPLHF. DNA for the CDR3: TGTGCCAGCAGCTTACAGGGTTATAATTCACCCCTCCACTTT.

V gene TRBV28 combines with J gene TRBJ1-1; D is unclear. The CDR3 extends over 12 amino acids. The V and J ends lost 3 bases and 5 bases respectively, with 7 bases between them. Germline V CDR1 and CDR2: MDHEN, SYDVKM. CDR3 in amino acids: CASSFPKTEAFF. CDR3 DNA sequence: TGTGCCAGCAGTTTCCCCAAAACTGAAGCTTTCTTT.

This sequence joins TRBV27 and TRBJ2-6; no clear D. The CDR3 has 17 amino acids. CDR1 and CDR2 (germline): MNHEY, SMNVEV (reference sequence). V lost 2 bases and J lost 0, with 11 bases in between. Written as DNA, the CDR3 is TGTGCCAGCAGTTTAGACAAAGCTAACTCTGGGGCCAACGTCCTGACTTTC. This sequence encodes CASSLDKANSGANVLTF.

V is TRBV28 and J is TRBJ1-1; D might be TRBD1 (6 bases). Germline lookup yields CDR1 MDHEN and CDR2 SYDVKM. Trimming took off 6 bases at V and 0 bases at J, with 20 bases between the two ends. The CDR3 consists of 17 residues. The CDR3 region has the DNA TGTGCCAGCAGGATCCCCGGGACACCAAGAATGAACACTGAAGCTTTCTTT. Its translation is CASRIPGTPRMNTEAFF.

The count of this clone is one. The chain uses TRBV2 and TRBJ1-5; D not certain. This CDR3 comprises 14 residues. Deletions cut 6 bases from V and 2 bases from J, with 11 bases between. Germline V lookup: CDR1 SNHLY, CDR2 FYNNEI. The DNA for the CDR3 is TGTGCCAGCAGAGGACTCTCAGGCAATCAGCCCCAGCATTTT. Translated, it gives CASRGLSGNQPQHF. Filled out from reference TRBV2 and TRBJ1-5, the complete variable domain reads EPEVTQTPSHQVTQMGQEVILRCVPISNHLYFYWYRQILGQKVEFLVSFYNNEISEKSEIFDDQFSVERPDGSNFTLKIRSTKLEDSAMYFCASRGLSGNQPQHFGDGTRLSIL.

The rearrangement uses TRBV6-5 and TRBJ1-2; 9 positions agree with TRBD1. The CDR3 spans 14 residues. Trimming removed 7 bases from V and 2 bases from J; junction bases left unmatched: 5. In germline, CDR1 is MNHEY, CDR2 SVGAGI. The CDR3 region is CASTRTGANYGYTF. The CDR3 bases are TGTGCCAGCACCAGGACAGGGGCGAACTATGGCTACACCTTC.

This sequence joins TRBV5-4 and TRBJ2-1, with 7 bases matching TRBD2. V lost 4 bases, J lost 14 bases, and 12 bases stayed unmatched. This CDR3 has 13 amino acids. CDR1 SGHNT and CDR2 YYREEE come from the germline V gene (reference sequence). The CDR3 spells CASSPDGVREEFF. The CDR3 DNA follows: TGTGCCAGCAGCCCGGACGGAGTTCGGGAGGAGTTCTTC.

The chain carries TRBV4-2 and TRBJ1-2; D might be TRBD1 (5 bases). CDR1 is LGHNA and CDR2 is YNFKEQ in the germline V gene. This CDR3 has 14 residues. Trimming left V 0 bases short and J 2 bases short, with 7 bases between. The CDR3 reads CASSQEGLNYGYTF. DNA of the CDR3: TGTGCCAGCAGCCAAGAGGGGCTCAACTATGGCTACACCTTC.

This chain connects TRBV21-1 to TRBJ2-7; the DNA was not used to check the table's D call, TRBD1. TRBV21-1 is given as a pseudogene. The CDR3 loop spans 13 amino acids. The DNA for the CDR3 is TGTGCCAGCAGACCTCCACCCAGGGGGGCGCAGTACTTC. Translated, it gives CASRPPPRGAQYF.

The gene calls are TRBV27 and TRBJ2-5; possible D gene TRBD1, 6 bases. The CDR3 is 15 residues long. Trimming left V 0 bases short and J 3 bases short, with 11 bases between. From germline, CDR1 is MNHEY and CDR2 SMNVEV (reference sequence). CDR3 amino acids: CASSLSARGEETQYF. CDR3 coding DNA: TGTGCCAGCAGTTTATCGGCCAGGGGAGAAGAGACCCAGTACTTC.

The chain is built from TRBV27 and TRBJ1-4, with D perhaps matching TRBD1 (6 bases). V gave up 7 bases and J gave up 0 bases, with 12 bases separating them. CDR3 size: 15 residues. Germline V gene data show CDR1 as MNHEY and CDR2 as SMNVEV (reference sequence). The CDR3 DNA is TGTGCCAGCACCCCCTCAGGGGCAACTAATGAAAAACTGTTTTTT. This codes for CASTPSGATNEKLFF.

The rearrangement links TRBV6-1 to TRBJ1-2, with TRBD1 matching over 9 bases. V trimming: 2 bases; J trimming: 0 bases; junction bases outside the gene matches: 7. This CDR3 is 17 amino acids long. Germline loops: CDR1 MNHNS, CDR2 SASEGT. The CDR3 nucleotides are TGTGCCAGCAGTGAAATAATTGGGACAGGGACTAACTATGGCTACACCTTC. Its protein is CASSEIIGTGTNYGYTF.

CDR3 residues: CASSNSPTQYF. The DNA of the CDR3 is TGTGCCAGCAGTAACTCCCCCACCCAGTACTTC. The chain carries TRBV12-3 or TRBV12-4 and TRBJ2-5, with D uncertain. Trimming pared 5 bases from V and 8 bases from J, leaving 9 bases between. CDR3 length: 11 residues.

The V and J genes are TRBV5-6 and TRBJ1-4; the D gene is possibly TRBD1 (5 bases). V was trimmed by 3 bases and J by 0 bases, leaving 12 bases between them. CDR3 size: 16 residues. Germline CDR1 SGHDT, CDR2 YYEEEE. The CDR3 protein is CASSWGVTPTNEKLFF. CDR3 DNA sequence: TGTGCCAGCAGCTGGGGGGTGACCCCAACTAATGAAAAACTGTTTTTT.

This chain links TRBV6-4 with TRBJ1-4; possible D gene TRBD1, 6 bases. The CDR3 length is 17 residues. Germline V gene lookup returns CDR1 MRHNA and CDR2 SNTAGT. V lost 2 bases and J 10 bases, leaving 23 bases between the germline ends. DNA for the CDR3: TGTGCCAGCAGTGACATCAGGGCGCACAGGGATGGGCGAAAACTGTTTTTT. Its protein is CASSDIRAHRDGRKLFF.

The gene calls are TRBV7-9 and TRBJ1-1; D gene ambiguous. The CDR3 totals 13 residues. Germline-derived CDR1 and CDR2 are SEHNR and FQNEAQ (reference sequence). Trimming left V 3 bases short and J 6 bases short, with 11 bases between. The CDR3 sequence is CASSFVTDPEAFF. CDR3 bases: TGTGCCAGCAGCTTCGTGACTGATCCTGAAGCTTTCTTT.

V gene TRBV5-1 combines with J gene TRBJ1-2; no reliable D call. V was shortened by 2 bases and J by 7 bases, with 12 bases between the two germline ends. This CDR3 is 13 amino acids long. The V gene's germline CDR1 is SGHRS and CDR2 YFSETQ. CDR3 in amino acids: CASSLFIQTGYTF. CDR3 DNA: TGCGCCAGCAGCTTATTTATACAGACTGGCTACACCTTC.

The V and J genes are TRBV29-1 and TRBJ2-1, with D unresolved. Germline lookup yields CDR1 SQVTM and CDR2 ANQGSEA. The CDR3 has 12 amino acids. CDR3 DNA sequence: TGCAGTCAGACCAGGCCCAACAATGAGCAGTTCTTC. This sequence encodes CSQTRPNNEQFF.